These 14 T cell receptor beta chains were sequenced from one sample in a study of blood T cell repertoires in COVID-19. Some clones are missing from TCRdb's copy, which holds only in-frame ones; the method was immunoSEQ multiplex PCR. The sample includes approximately 20,000 clones, about 83% of them seen just once. What was sequenced was peripheral blood. These receptor sequences come from a man between 65 and 85 years old with acute or convalescent COVID-19.

This chain uses TRBV7-2 with TRBJ1-2; no definite D call. CDR3 length: 13 residues. Germline V gives CDR1 SGHTA, CDR2 FQGNSA. V was pared by 4 bases and J by 2 bases, with 8 bases between. The CDR3 bases are TGTGCCAGCAGCTCTAACGTAAACTATGGCTACACCTTC. Encoded protein: CASSSNVNYGYTF.

In this sample, this clone turned up a few times. The J gene is TRBJ2-7, the V gene TRBV6-1; D might be TRBD1 (6 bases). The CDR3 totals 13 residues. The V gene lost 3 bases and the J gene lost 6 bases, with 12 bases spanning the gap. Germline V lookup: CDR1 MNHNS, CDR2 SASEGT. In DNA, the CDR3 is TGTGCCAGCAGTGAGTCAGGGGTGGGCGAGCAGTACTTC. Encoded protein: CASSESGVGEQYF.

The chain couples TRBV6-6 to TRBJ2-1, with D possibly being TRBD1 (6 bases). The V end was cut by 7 bases, the J end by 5 bases, with 12 bases between. The CDR3 spans 13 residues. The germline CDR1 and CDR2 sequences are MNHNY and SVGAGI (reference sequence). CDR3 amino acids: CASKRDTNNEQFF. CDR3 nucleotides: TGTGCCAGCAAACGGGACACGAACAATGAGCAGTTCTTC.

The V gene is TRBV5-5, the J gene TRBJ1-3; D gene uncertain. The CDR3 loop spans 13 amino acids. V was clipped by 5 bases and J by 0 bases, with 6 bases between them. Per germline, CDR1 SGHKS and CDR2 YYEKEE (reference sequence). CDR3 region: CASRLSSGNTIYF. CDR3 in DNA: TGTGCCAGCAGACTGAGCTCTGGAAACACCATATATTTT.

This chain joins TRBV5-4 and TRBJ2-1, with D possibly being TRBD2 (5 bases). Trimming removed 0 bases at V and 12 bases at J, with 13 bases between. The CDR3 runs 13 residues. Looked up from germline, CDR1 is SGHNT and CDR2 is YYREEE (reference sequence). CDR3 in amino acids: CASSLGGREVQFF. CDR3 nucleotides: TGTGCCAGCAGCTTGGGTGGACGGGAAGTGCAGTTCTTC.

V gene TRBV12-3 or TRBV12-4 combines with J gene TRBJ1-5, with TRBD1 matching 8 bases. J lost 9 bases, V lost 8 bases, and 6 bases had no gene match. This CDR3 has 12 residues. CDR3 residues: CASSQGGRPQHF. As DNA, the CDR3 is TGTGCCAGCTCACAGGGGGGTAGGCCCCAGCATTTT.

This chain connects TRBV7-9 to TRBJ1-5, with 8 nucleotides matching TRBD1. Germline V lookup: CDR1 SEHNR, CDR2 FQNEAQ (reference sequence). The CDR3 has 17 residues. V lost 0 bases to trimming and J lost 6 bases; unmatched junction nucleotides: 10. CDR3 loop: CASSLALAGGEGQPQHF. The CDR3 region has the DNA TGTGCCAGCAGCTTAGCGTTAGCAGGGGGCGAAGGTCAGCCCCAGCATTTT. Full variable domain (remainder filled in from reference TRBV7-9 and TRBJ1-5): DTGVSQNPRHKITKRGQNVTFRCDPISEHNRLYWYRQTLGQGPEFLTYFQNEAQLEKSRLLSDRFSAERPKGSFSTLEIQRTEQGDSAMYLCASSLALAGGEGQPQHFGDGTRLSIL.

The chain joins TRBV19 to TRBJ1-1; 9 nucleotides agree with TRBD1. Trimming took 7 bases from V and 4 from J; bases not matched to a gene: 10. The CDR3 is 15 residues long. The germline CDR1 and CDR2 sequences are LNHDA and SQIVND (reference sequence). CDR3 residues: CASNTGGEAVTEAFF. In nucleotides, the CDR3 is TGTGCCAGTAATACAGGGGGCGAGGCGGTCACTGAAGCTTTCTTT.

The chain uses TRBV12-3 or TRBV12-4 and TRBJ1-1; D gene ambiguous. V was shortened by 6 bases and J by 7 bases, with 12 bases between the two germline ends. The length of the CDR3 is 12 residues. CDR3 sequence (DNA): TGTGCCAGCAGCCGAAGCGGGGTTGAAGCTTTCTTT. Its protein is CASSRSGVEAFF.

This clone has more than one count but fewer than ten. The chain links TRBV13 to TRBJ2-2, with TRBD2 matching over 9 bases. Germline CDR1 is PRHDT and CDR2 is FYEKMQ (reference sequence). V was pared by 4 bases and J by 3 bases, with 9 bases of the junction left unmatched. The CDR3 runs to 17 residues. The CDR3 reads CASSSFSGSEDTGELFF. As DNA, the CDR3 is TGTGCCAGCAGCTCCTTTAGCGGGAGCGAGGACACCGGGGAGCTGTTTTTT.

This chain joins TRBV7-9 and TRBJ2-6; 11 bases line up with TRBD1. Germline lookup yields CDR1 SEHNR and CDR2 FQNEAQ (reference sequence). V shed 5 bases, J shed 9 bases, and the junction held 12 bases outside the gene matches. The CDR3 sequence is 17 residues long. CDR3 loop: CASSTPSGTGGGNVLTF. CDR3 DNA: TGTGCCAGCAGCACCCCCAGTGGGACAGGGGGAGGCAACGTCCTGACTTTC.

CDR3 sequence: CASSIGGLAGSDEQFF. The CDR3 DNA sequence: TGCGCCAGCAGCATCGGGGGACTAGCGGGATCGGATGAGCAGTTCTTC. The J gene is TRBJ2-1, the V gene TRBV5-1, with 13 bases that match TRBD2. After removal of 4 bases from V and 8 bases from J, the junction contained 9 bases not matched to a gene. This CDR3 is built from 16 residues. Germline-derived CDR1 and CDR2 are SGHRS and YFSETQ.

The CDR3 nucleotides read TGTGCCAGCAGCAATGGACAGTCAACTAATGAAAAACTGTTTTTT. It encodes CASSNGQSTNEKLFF. This chain links TRBV5-4 with TRBJ1-4, with D perhaps TRBD1 (6 bases). CDR3 length: 15 residues. V was shortened by 4 bases and J by 0 bases, with 10 bases between the two germline ends. CDR1 SGHNT and CDR2 YYREEE come from the germline V gene (reference sequence).

The rearrangement joins TRBV4-2 to TRBJ1-6; TRBD1 matches at 8 bases. Germline V gene data show CDR1 as LGHNA and CDR2 as YNFKEQ. V dropped 0 bases and J dropped 10; count of bases not matched to a gene: 5. The CDR3 extends over 15 amino acids. CDR3 amino acids: CASSQESRGLSPLHF. The CDR3 nucleotides read TGTGCCAGCAGCCAAGAGTCCAGGGGGCTCTCACCCCTCCACTTT.